Listed here are 20 T cell receptor beta chains from one sample, sequenced in a study of shared clonotypes between healthy human individuals. Produced via immunoSEQ multiplex PCR; TCRdb's table is partial and in-frame only. This table holds 1.5 million to 2.5 million clones, just under 95% found once. CD45RO negativity and positive selection for CCR7 defined naive CD8 cells, a population that excluded terminally differentiated effector memory CD45RA+ cells. The sample was naive CD8+ T cells sorted from blood. All receptors derive from a young man in good health.

The CDR3 DNA reads TGTGCCAGCAGCTCGACAAATCGGGGGCACGAGCAGTACTTC. This sequence encodes CASSSTNRGHEQYF. The chain carries TRBV5-6 and TRBJ2-7; D is perhaps TRBD1 or TRBD2 (6 bases each). With 3 bases removed from V and 5 bases from J, the gap between germline ends came to 15 bases. Germline lookup yields CDR1 SGHDT and CDR2 YYEEEE. The CDR3 consists of 14 residues.

In the case of this clone: The identical CDR3 is also encoded by other nucleotide sequences in the sample. The chain recombines TRBV7-6 with TRBJ1-1, with D perhaps matching TRBD1 (5 bases). Trimming left V 6 bases short and J 5 bases short, with 10 bases between. This CDR3 comprises 12 residues. Germline CDR1 reads SGHVS; CDR2 reads FNYEAQ. The CDR3 loop is CASSPQGTEAFF. CDR3 DNA sequence: TGTGCCAGCAGTCCCCAGGGTACTGAAGCTTTCTTT.

The J gene is TRBJ1-1, the V gene TRBV13, with no clear D. The germline gives CDR1 PRHDT, CDR2 FYEKMQ (reference sequence). The CDR3 sequence is 13 residues long. Trimming pared 4 bases from V and 0 bases from J, leaving 6 bases between. CDR3 nucleotide sequence: TGTGCCAGCAGCTACACCCTGAACACTGAAGCTTTCTTT. Amino acid sequence: CASSYTLNTEAFF.

The DNA for the CDR3 is TGTGCCAGCAGTTACCGGCCAAGCTATGGCTACACCTTC. This encodes CASSYRPSYGYTF. This chain connects TRBV6-6 to TRBJ1-2; D unclear. The CDR3 sequence is 13 residues long. The V and J ends lost 2 bases and 4 bases respectively, with 8 bases between them. The germline gives CDR1 MNHNY, CDR2 SVGAGI (reference sequence).

The rearrangement uses TRBV30 and TRBJ1-5; D may be TRBD1 (5 bases). V shed 5 bases and J shed 2 bases, with 10 bases lying between them. Germline values: CDR1 GTSNPN, CDR2 SVGIG (reference sequence). The CDR3 consists of 13 residues. Written as DNA, the CDR3 is TGTGCCTGGTCCGGGGACGGCAATCAGCCCCAGCATTTT. Encoded protein: CAWSGDGNQPQHF.

The V and J genes are TRBV5-6 and TRBJ2-7, with 8 bases fitting TRBD1. CDR3 length: 15 amino acids. Germline lookup yields CDR1 SGHDT and CDR2 YYEEEE. The trim removed 2 bases at V and 3 bases at J, leaving 7 bases unmatched. This CDR3 reads CASSFGTGNFYEQYF. For the CDR3, the DNA is TGTGCCAGCAGCTTCGGGACAGGAAATTTCTACGAGCAGTACTTC.

V and J are TRBV5-6 and TRBJ2-7; 7 nucleotides agree with TRBD1. V shed 1 base and J 5 bases; nucleotides not matched to a gene: 3. This CDR3 has 13 amino acids. Germline V lookup: CDR1 SGHDT, CDR2 YYEEEE. CDR3 DNA sequence: TGTGCCAGCAGCTTGAGGGGGCCGGACGAGCAGTACTTC. This encodes CASSLRGPDEQYF.

This rearrangement joins TRBV30 to TRBJ2-1; the D gene is possibly TRBD2 (6 bases). CDR1 is GTSNPN, CDR2 SVGIG, per germline (reference sequence). This CDR3 contains 16 residues. Between the trimmed V and J ends, which lost 2 bases and 0 bases, there was a span of 14 bases. The CDR3 region is CAWSPVAASSYNEQFF. CDR3 nucleotides: TGTGCCTGGAGTCCCGTAGCGGCCAGCTCCTACAATGAGCAGTTCTTC.

The gene calls are TRBV7-9 and TRBJ2-3; D is unclear. The CDR3 is made up of 14 amino acids. In germline, CDR1 is SEHNR, CDR2 FQNEAQ (reference sequence). With 2 bases removed from V and 2 bases from J, the gap between germline ends came to 8 bases. The DNA of the CDR3 is TGTGCCAGCAGCTTATACGCTATCACAGATACGCAGTATTTT. Its translation: CASSLYAITDTQYF. The whole variable domain, filled in from reference TRBV7-9 and TRBJ2-3, reads DTGVSQNPRHKITKRGQNVTFRCDPISEHNRLYWYRQTLGQGPEFLTYFQNEAQLEKSRLLSDRFSAERPKGSFSTLEIQRTEQGDSAMYLCASSLYAITDTQYFGPGTRLTVL.

The chain employs TRBV25-1 and TRBJ2-1; TRBD2 matches 7 bases. The CDR3 runs to 16 residues. V lost 3 bases, J lost 4 bases, and 9 bases stayed unmatched. Germline lookup yields CDR1 MGHDK and CDR2 SYGVNS. The CDR3 DNA is TGTGCCAGCAGTGACAATCTAGCGGAAAGGTACAATGAGCAGTTCTTC. Translated, it gives CASSDNLAERYNEQFF. Combining the CDR3 with reference TRBV25-1 and TRBJ2-1 gives the whole variable domain EADIYQTPRYLVIGTGKKITLECSQTMGHDKMYWYQQDPGMELHLIHYSYGVNSTEKGDLSSESTVSRIRTEHFPLTLESARPSHTSQYLCASSDNLAERYNEQFFGPGTRLTVL.

The chain has TRBV7-2 and TRBJ2-3; 11 positions match TRBD2. V lost 4 bases to trimming and J lost 6 bases; unmatched junction nucleotides: 3. The CDR3 length is 14 residues. CDR1 SGHTA and CDR2 FQGNSA come from the germline V gene. The CDR3 protein is CASSSWTSGDTQYF. The DNA of the CDR3 is TGTGCCAGCAGCTCCTGGACTAGCGGGGATACGCAGTATTTT.

This chain connects TRBV4-2 to TRBJ2-7, with D possibly TRBD2 on 6 matching bases. The ends were cut back, 4 bases at V and 12 bases at J, with 28 bases in the middle. Germline CDR1 and CDR2: LGHNA and YNFKEQ. This CDR3 spans 16 amino acids. As DNA, the CDR3 is TGTGCCAGCAGCCCTATTCCCCTTCCTAGCGCAAGCGAGGTGTACTTC. It specifies CASSPIPLPSASEVYF.

The chain employs TRBV5-1 and TRBJ2-7, with D hard to call. The CDR3 is made up of 15 amino acids. Trimming cost V 0 bases and J 3 bases, with 13 bases left between them. CDR1 SGHRS and CDR2 YFSETQ come from the germline V gene. Here the CDR3 reads CASSLGRGEFYEQYF. The CDR3 DNA reads TGCGCCAGCAGCTTGGGCAGAGGCGAGTTCTACGAGCAGTACTTC.

This chain joins TRBV7-9 and TRBJ2-1; the D gene is possibly TRBD2 (5 bases). Germline assignment: CDR1 SEHNR and CDR2 FQNEAQ (reference sequence). Trimming left V 6 bases short and J 3 bases short, with 15 bases between. The CDR3 has 15 amino acids. The CDR3 coding sequence is TGTGCCAGCAGAGGTCCTGGCGGAGGCTACAATGAGCAGTTCTTC. Translated: CASRGPGGGYNEQFF. Based on the CDR3 plus reference TRBV7-9 and TRBJ2-1, the full variable domain is DTGVSQNPRHKITKRGQNVTFRCDPISEHNRLYWYRQTLGQGPEFLTYFQNEAQLEKSRLLSDRFSAERPKGSFSTLEIQRTEQGDSAMYLCASRGPGGGYNEQFFGPGTRLTVL.

This clone was seen just once. The chain employs TRBV5-5 and TRBJ2-1, with TRBD1 identical over 11 bases. Germline V gives CDR1 SGHKS, CDR2 YYEKEE (reference sequence). The V gene end was trimmed by 3 bases and the J gene end by 7 bases; junction bases not matched to a gene: 6. The CDR3 is made up of 15 amino acids. The CDR3 DNA sequence: TGTGCCAGCAGCTCCGGACAGGGGGCAGGTAATGAGCAGTTCTTC. Amino acids: CASSSGQGAGNEQFF.

The rearrangement uses TRBV7-2 and TRBJ2-7; weak D call: TRBD2 (5 bases). This CDR3 comprises 13 residues. Trimming took off 1 base at V and 2 bases at J, with 6 bases between the two ends. In germline, CDR1 is SGHTA, CDR2 FQGNSA. The CDR3 sequence: CASSLEAAYEQYF. The CDR3 DNA follows: TGTGCCAGCAGCTTAGAAGCGGCCTACGAGCAGTACTTC.

The V and J genes are TRBV19 and TRBJ2-7, with D perhaps matching TRBD1 (5 bases). The CDR3 contains 14 residues. Germline V gene sequence: CDR1 LNHDA, CDR2 SQIVND (reference sequence). Trimming removed 5 bases from V and 3 bases from J, with 14 bases in between. In DNA, the CDR3 is TGTGCCAGTAGTCCGATGGCAGGGTTCTACGAGCAGTACTTC. Residues: CASSPMAGFYEQYF.

The chain uses TRBV6-4 and TRBJ2-7, with 7 bases that match TRBD1. The ends lost 5 bases at V and 3 bases at J; junction bases unmatched: 10. CDR1 is MRHNA, CDR2 SNTAGT, per germline. The CDR3 has 15 amino acids. CDR3 nucleotides: TGTGCCAGCAGTCCCTTGACAGGGCTGGTCTACGAGCAGTACTTC. This translates into CASSPLTGLVYEQYF.

The V and J genes are TRBV4-3 and TRBJ2-5, with D perhaps TRBD2 (6 bases). The germline gives CDR1 LGHNA, CDR2 YSLEER. This CDR3 spans 14 amino acids. With 1 base removed from V and 4 bases from J, the gap between germline ends came to 10 bases. DNA for the CDR3: TGCGCCAGCAGCCAAGTTCCAGCGGGAGAGACCCAGTACTTC. Residues: CASSQVPAGETQYF.

This chain links TRBV27 with TRBJ2-2; TRBD2 aligns across 15 bases. Germline V gene lookup returns CDR1 MNHEY and CDR2 SMNVEV (reference sequence). The length of the CDR3 is 16 residues. Trimming removed 6 bases from V and 6 bases from J; junction bases left unmatched: 5. Here the CDR3 DNA reads TGTGCCAGCAGCCATGGGACTAGCGGGAGGTCCGGGGAGCTGTTTTTT. Protein: CASSHGTSGRSGELFF.